This is a list of T cell receptor beta chains from one sample in a study of healthy donors' naive CD4 and CD8 T cells. TCRdb reprocessed the reads via MiXCR and lists one record per CDR3 protein. The sample yields about 180,000 distinct CDR3 sequences, under 85% seen once. The sequenced material came from naive CD4+ and CD8+ T cells sorted from blood, pooled from several donors. The receptors originated from a pool of human donors in good health; the sample pools cells from several healthy donors. Both conserved end residues are part of each CDR3. Each record gives: CDR3 protein, CDR3 DNA, V gene, J gene, D gene, clone size. The D gene is left open where the match is weak. Some rows mark clone size as missing; the rest say once, few, many or name a class of expanded clone.

CDR3 protein: CASQRETPQEQFF
CDR3 DNA: TGTGCCAGCCAGCGGGAGACCCCGCAAGAGCAGTTCTTC
V gene: TRBV12-3/TRBV12-4
J gene: TRBJ2-1
D gene: TRBD2
clone size: NA

CDR3 protein: CSVLVLGEQYF
CDR3 DNA: TGCAGCGTTCTAGTTTTGGGGGAGCAGTACTTC
V gene: TRBV29-1
J gene: TRBJ2-7
D gene: NA
clone size: NA

CDR3 protein: CASSLRAYIYEQYF
CDR3 DNA: TGTGCCAGCAGTTTGCGGGCATACATTTACGAGCAGTACTTC
V gene: TRBV27
J gene: TRBJ2-7
D gene: NA
clone size: NA

CDR3 protein: CASTILLNTEAFF
CDR3 DNA: TGTGCCAGCACTATTCTCTTGAACACTGAAGCTTTCTTT
V gene: TRBV6-2/TRBV6-3
J gene: TRBJ1-1
D gene: NA
clone size: NA

CDR3 protein: CSVAPYWGVEQETQYF
CDR3 DNA: TGCAGCGTTGCCCCTTATTGGGGGGTAGAGCAAGAGACCCAGTACTTC
V gene: TRBV29-1
J gene: TRBJ2-5
D gene: NA
clone size: NA

CDR3 protein: CSVGAAMNTEAFF
CDR3 DNA: TGCAGCGTTGGGGCAGCCATGAACACTGAAGCTTTCTTT
V gene: TRBV29-1
J gene: TRBJ1-1
D gene: NA
clone size: NA

CDR3 protein: CSVPRGSPNTEAFF
CDR3 DNA: TGCAGCGTCCCCCGAGGCTCCCCGAACACTGAAGCTTTCTTT
V gene: TRBV29-1
J gene: TRBJ1-1
D gene: NA
clone size: NA

CDR3 protein: CALGKTKTGVATGELFF
CDR3 DNA: TGTGCCCTGGGGAAGACGAAGACAGGGGTCGCCACCGGGGAGCTGTTTTTT
V gene: TRBV7-9
J gene: TRBJ2-2
D gene: TRBD1
clone size: once

CDR3 protein: CACLGQGATGGWKETQYF
CDR3 DNA: TGTGCCTGCTTGGGACAGGGGGCCACGGGCGGGTGGAAAGAGACCCAGTACTTC
V gene: TRBV30
J gene: TRBJ2-5
D gene: TRBD1
clone size: NA

CDR3 protein: CASSIGLAGTYEQYF
CDR3 DNA: TGTGCCAGTAGTATTGGACTAGCGGGAACCTACGAGCAGTACTTC
V gene: TRBV19
J gene: TRBJ2-7
D gene: TRBD2
clone size: NA

CDR3 protein: CASSLSEGAVGETQYF
CDR3 DNA: TGTGCCAGCAGTTTATCCGAAGGGGCGGTGGGGGAGACCCAGTACTTC
V gene: TRBV27
J gene: TRBJ2-5
D gene: NA
clone size: NA

CDR3 protein: CASSPGGLAGGNEQFF
CDR3 DNA: TGCGCCAGCAGCCCTGGAGGCCTAGCGGGAGGAAATGAGCAGTTCTTC
V gene: TRBV5-1
J gene: TRBJ2-1
D gene: TRBD2
clone size: once

CDR3 protein: CATSESVLANEQFF
CDR3 DNA: TGTGCCACCAGCGAATCAGTTCTTGCGAATGAGCAGTTCTTC
V gene: TRBV15
J gene: TRBJ2-1
D gene: NA
clone size: NA

CDR3 protein: CASLLPGRNLSNPGDTQYF
CDR3 DNA: TGTGCCAGCTTGTTGCCGGGACGGAACCTTTCTAATCCGGGGGATACGCAGTATTTT
V gene: TRBV7-9
J gene: TRBJ2-3
D gene: NA
clone size: NA

CDR3 protein: CTTEGYTF
CDR3 DNA: TGCACCACTGAGGGCTACACCTTC
V gene: TRBV29-1
J gene: TRBJ1-2
D gene: NA
clone size: NA

CDR3 protein: CASSYSGRVYGYTF
CDR3 DNA: TGTGCCAGCAGTTACTCGGGGAGAGTCTATGGCTACACCTTC
V gene: TRBV6-5
J gene: TRBJ1-2
D gene: NA
clone size: NA

CDR3 protein: CASSQDPLAGGPGELFF
CDR3 DNA: TGCGCCAGCAGCCAAGATCCGCTAGCGGGAGGCCCCGGGGAGCTGTTTTTT
V gene: TRBV4-3
J gene: TRBJ2-2
D gene: TRBD2
clone size: NA

CDR3 protein: CASSSDRAPGNTEAFF
CDR3 DNA: TGTGCCAGCAGTTCTGATCGGGCCCCAGGAAACACTGAAGCTTTCTTT
V gene: TRBV6-6
J gene: TRBJ1-1
D gene: NA
clone size: few

CDR3 protein: CAWRGIYGYTF
CDR3 DNA: TGTGCCTGGAGAGGCATCTATGGCTACACCTTC
V gene: TRBV30
J gene: TRBJ1-2
D gene: NA
clone size: NA